These 32 T cell receptor beta chains share one sample of origin, sequenced in a study of blood T cell repertoires in COVID-19. Data came from immunoSEQ multiplex PCR; TCRdb stores just in-frame clones and leaves some out. The sample has around 270,000 clones; about 89% are singletons. The sample was peripheral blood. These receptors all stem from a man aged 40-49 years with acute or convalescent COVID-19.

The chain joins TRBV27 to TRBJ2-2; D gene unclear. The ends were cut back, 6 bases at V and 4 bases at J, with 9 bases in the middle. This CDR3 is built from 13 residues. Per germline, CDR1 MNHEY and CDR2 SMNVEV (reference sequence). CDR3 coding DNA: TGTGCCAGCAGGCCCAGAACCACCGGGGAGCTGTTTTTT. Translated: CASRPRTTGELFF.

The J gene is TRBJ2-7, the V gene TRBV7-2; 7 nucleotides match TRBD2. J gave up 4 bases and V 5 bases, and 20 bases lay outside the gene matches. In germline, CDR1 is SGHTA, CDR2 FQGNSA. The CDR3 is made up of 18 amino acids. CDR3 protein: CASSEDRDYRNSGYEQYF. CDR3 nucleotide sequence: TGTGCCAGCAGCGAAGACCGGGACTACCGAAATAGCGGTTACGAGCAGTACTTC.

The chain combines TRBV5-5 with TRBJ1-5; D may be TRBD1 (6 bases). The CDR3 contains 15 residues. V shed 2 bases and J shed 5 bases, with 14 bases lying between them. CDR1 and CDR2 (germline): SGHKS, YYEKEE (reference sequence). Here the CDR3 DNA reads TGTGCCAGCAGCTTAGTATCAGGGGCGGATCAGCCCCAGCATTTT. As protein: CASSLVSGADQPQHF.

This sequence joins TRBV15 and TRBJ2-7; 10 bases agree with TRBD1. This CDR3 spans 15 amino acids. CDR1 is LNHNV, CDR2 YYDKDF, per germline (reference sequence). The ends lost 4 bases at V and 5 bases at J; junction bases unmatched: 8. CDR3 in amino acids: CATSIPGTGAHEQYF. CDR3 in DNA: TGTGCCACCAGCATTCCCGGGACAGGGGCCCACGAGCAGTACTTC.

CDR3 region: CASSLVTGDEQYF. The CDR3 bases are TGTGCCAGCAGCTTAGTGACAGGGGACGAGCAGTACTTC. The chain combines TRBV11-3 with TRBJ2-7, with 8 bases lining up with TRBD1. Germline V CDR1 and CDR2: SGHNT, YENEEA. The length of the CDR3 is 13 residues. V trimming: 1 base; J trimming: 5 bases; junction bases outside the gene matches: 1.

This clone was counted only a few times. The V call is TRBV30, the J call TRBJ1-2; no clear D. CDR3 length equals 15 residues. Germline V gene data show CDR1 as GTSNPN and CDR2 as SVGIG (reference sequence). V lost 1 base to trimming and J lost 4 bases, with 16 bases between them. CDR3 DNA: TGTGCCTGGAGTGCAGAGGCGACGGGGTTCTATGGCTACACCTTC. Translating it yields CAWSAEATGFYGYTF.

The rearrangement uses TRBV18 and TRBJ2-7, with TRBD1 identical over 9 bases. V lost 1 base, J lost 5 bases, and 6 bases stayed unmatched. The germline V gene has CDR1 KGHSH and CDR2 LQKENI. The CDR3 covers 15 residues. CDR3 DNA sequence: TGTGCCAGCTCACCACAGGGACAGGGTGGCCACGAGCAGTACTTC. As protein: CASSPQGQGGHEQYF.

The J gene is TRBJ2-7, the V gene TRBV24-1; tentative D call: TRBD1 (6 bases). This CDR3 is built from 13 residues. Deletions cut 10 bases from V and 3 bases from J, with 15 bases between. Germline assignment: CDR1 KGHDR and CDR2 SFDVKD. In nucleotides, the CDR3 is TGTGCCACAGAACCTACAGGGTTCTACGAGCAGTACTTC. Amino acid sequence: CATEPTGFYEQYF.

The chain combines TRBV5-1 with TRBJ1-2; D uncertain. V was pared by 4 bases and J by 4 bases, with 14 bases between. Germline lookup yields CDR1 SGHRS and CDR2 YFSETQ. CDR3 size: 14 residues. CDR3 sequence (DNA): TGCGCCAGCAGCCCTGGAATCTCAGGCTATGGCTACACCTTC. Amino acid sequence: CASSPGISGYGYTF.

This clone has more than one count but fewer than ten. J is TRBJ1-5 and V is TRBV15, with D perhaps TRBD1 (5 bases). This CDR3 contains 14 residues. V was cut by 5 bases and J by 0 bases, with 8 bases left in between. Germline V lookup: CDR1 LNHNV, CDR2 YYDKDF (reference sequence). In DNA, the CDR3 is TGTGCCACCAGCCCAGGGTCTAGCAATCAGCCCCAGCATTTT. Translation gives CATSPGSSNQPQHF.

The chain combines TRBV2 with TRBJ1-1, with D maybe TRBD1 (6 bases). Trimming stripped 3 bases from V and 11 bases from J, with 13 bases between. The germline gives CDR1 SNHLY, CDR2 FYNNEI. CDR3 length: 12 amino acids. CDR3 coding DNA: TGTGCCAGCAGTGAGGGGGCAGCGGGGGCTTTCTTT. Translated: CASSEGAAGAFF.

In its sample, this clone was seen once. J is TRBJ1-2 and V is TRBV3-1 (or the pseudogene TRBV3-2); D ambiguous. Germline CDR1 LGHDT, CDR2 YNNKEL (reference sequence). This CDR3 has 12 residues. V was cut by 6 bases and J by 8 bases, with 13 bases left in between. In nucleotides, the CDR3 is TGTGCCAGCAGTCCCCTCGGTGAGGGCTACACCTTC. This codes for CASSPLGEGYTF.

The rearrangement uses TRBV30 and TRBJ2-1, with 10 nucleotides matching TRBD2. Trimming cost V 2 bases and J 2 bases; bases outside gene matches: 3. The CDR3 consists of 15 residues. The V gene's germline CDR1 is GTSNPN and CDR2 SVGIG (reference sequence). CDR3 in amino acids: CAWSSLAGAYNEQFF. As DNA, the CDR3 is TGTGCCTGGAGTAGTCTAGCGGGGGCCTACAATGAGCAGTTCTTC.

The rearrangement links TRBV2 to TRBJ1-3; 8 nucleotides agree with TRBD1. Trimming removed 6 bases from V and 0 bases from J; junction bases left unmatched: 4. From germline, CDR1 is SNHLY and CDR2 FYNNEI. The CDR3 loop spans 15 amino acids. CDR3 sequence reads: CASSAGTGSGNTIYF. CDR3 coding DNA: TGTGCCAGCAGCGCAGGGACAGGCTCTGGAAACACCATATATTTT.

This rearrangement joins TRBV18 to TRBJ2-7, with D possibly matching TRBD2 (5 bases). Germline assignment: CDR1 KGHSH and CDR2 LQKENI. The V and J ends lost 5 bases and 5 bases respectively, with 7 bases between them. The CDR3 extends over 11 amino acids. The CDR3 is CASSTGDEQYF. CDR3 in DNA: TGTGCCAGCTCAACCGGGGACGAGCAGTACTTC.

The chain links TRBV3-1 (or the pseudogene TRBV3-2) to TRBJ1-2; D is uncertain. Per the germline V gene, CDR1 is LGHDT and CDR2 is YNNKEL (reference sequence). CDR3 length: 15 residues. The V end lost 1 base, the J end lost 1 base, and 10 bases lay between the germline ends. CDR3 residues: CASSQVGGGNYGYTF. The CDR3 DNA sequence: TGTGCCAGCAGCCAAGTAGGCGGCGGTAACTATGGCTACACCTTC.

This CDR3 is CASSYSTWGQGSYGYTF. The CDR3 bases are TGTGCCAGCAGTTACTCTACGTGGGGACAGGGGTCCTATGGCTACACCTTC. This rearrangement joins TRBV6-2 or TRBV6-3 to TRBJ1-2; 10 bases fit TRBD1. Per germline, CDR1 MNHEY and CDR2 SVGEGT. The trim removed 0 bases at V and 4 bases at J, leaving 8 bases unmatched. This CDR3 is built from 17 residues.

This chain joins TRBV27 and TRBJ1-1; a weak D match, TRBD1 (5 bases). V lost 7 bases and J lost 3, with 12 bases in between. The CDR3 is made up of 13 amino acids. Germline CDR1 and CDR2: MNHEY and SMNVEV (reference sequence). The CDR3 sequence is CASKGSPYTEAFF. Here the CDR3 DNA reads TGTGCCAGCAAGGGGTCACCCTACACTGAAGCTTTCTTT.

The chain combines TRBV4-2 with TRBJ1-6, with D unclear. The CDR3 is 15 amino acids. The V gene's germline CDR1 is LGHNA and CDR2 YNFKEQ. The ends were cut back, 4 bases at V and 7 bases at J, with 14 bases in the middle. For the CDR3, the DNA is TGTGCCAGCAGCCCGGGGTCCCCGGAGAATTCACCCCTCCACTTT. This gives the protein CASSPGSPENSPLHF.

The gene calls are TRBV19 and TRBJ1-4, with a tentative D call TRBD1 (6 bases). The CDR3 has 16 amino acids. V was cut by 5 bases and J by 5 bases, with 18 bases left in between. Germline-derived CDR1 and CDR2 are LNHDA and SQIVND (reference sequence). The DNA for the CDR3 is TGTGCCAGTAGTTCCTTGGTGAAGGACAGAAATGAAAAACTGTTTTTT. Translation: CASSSLVKDRNEKLFF.

V gene TRBV10-3 combines with J gene TRBJ2-1, with 11 bases lining up with TRBD1. V gave up 1 base and J gave up 8 bases; unmatched junction bases: 7. Germline V CDR1 and CDR2: ENHRY, SYGVKD. The CDR3 extends over 16 amino acids. CDR3 coding DNA: TGTGCCATCAGTGAGTTTCGGGACAGGGGGGCCCATGAGCAGTTCTTC. This sequence encodes CAISEFRDRGAHEQFF.

About this clone itself: The same CDR3 arises from other DNA sequences in this sample as well. The chain joins TRBV2 to TRBJ1-2; 7 bases align to TRBD1. The CDR3 length is 13 residues. The V segment lost 5 bases and the J segment 1 base; nucleotides outside the gene matches: 1. CDR1 is SNHLY, CDR2 FYNNEI, per germline. The CDR3 loop is CASSRDSNYGYTF. CDR3 nucleotides: TGTGCCAGCAGTAGGGACAGTAACTATGGCTACACCTTC. Full variable domain (remainder filled in from reference TRBV2 and TRBJ1-2): EPEVTQTPSHQVTQMGQEVILRCVPISNHLYFYWYRQILGQKVEFLVSFYNNEISEKSEIFDDQFSVERPDGSNFTLKIRSTKLEDSAMYFCASSRDSNYGYTFGSGTRLTVV.

The genes are TRBV15 and TRBJ2-6, with 8 nucleotides matching TRBD1. Trimming took 1 base from V and 1 from J; bases not matched to a gene: 9. This CDR3 region has 19 residues. Germline loops: CDR1 LNHNV, CDR2 YYDKDF (reference sequence). CDR3 bases: TGTGCCACCAGCAGAGCGGACAGGGCCTGGGTTTCTGGGGCCAACGTCCTGACTTTC. Its translation: CATSRADRAWVSGANVLTF.

The chain recombines TRBV7-8 with TRBJ1-2; no definite D call. CDR3 size: 13 residues. In germline, CDR1 is SGHVS, CDR2 FQNEAQ. Trimming cost V 2 bases and J 8 bases, with 12 bases left between them. This CDR3 is CASSLRRLRGYTF. In DNA form, the CDR3 reads TGTGCCAGCAGCTTAAGGAGACTGAGAGGCTACACCTTC.

The CDR3 region is CASSFGGRCTF. The CDR3 DNA is TGTGCCAGCAGCTTCGGGGGGCGCTGCACCTTC. The chain carries TRBV5-4 and TRBJ1-2; maybe TRBD1 (6 bases). V shed 2 bases and J shed 13 bases, with 12 bases lying between them. Per the germline V gene, CDR1 is SGHNT and CDR2 is YYREEE (reference sequence). CDR3 size: 11 residues. The full variable domain, rest sourced from reference TRBV5-4 and TRBJ1-2, is ETGVTQSPTHLIKTRGQQVTLRCSSQSGHNTVSWYQQALGQGPQFIFQYYREEENGRGNFPPRFSGLQFPNYSSELNVNALELDDSALYLCASSFGGRCTFGSGTRLTVV.

In the case of this clone: This sample includes further DNA sequences coding for the same CDR3. The rearrangement links TRBV6-5 to TRBJ1-6; TRBD1 agrees at 8 bases. This CDR3 is built from 14 residues. The V segment lost 5 bases and the J segment 7 bases; nucleotides outside the gene matches: 4. CDR1 MNHEY and CDR2 SVGAGI come from the germline V gene. The CDR3 DNA is TGTGCCAGCAGTAGGACAGGGAAGAATTCACCCCTCCACTTT. Translating it yields CASSRTGKNSPLHF.

This clone has more than one count but fewer than ten. The chain uses TRBV5-4 and TRBJ1-1; D not resolved. This CDR3 comprises 16 residues. With 0 bases removed from V and 0 bases from J, the gap between germline ends came to 12 bases. Germline lookup yields CDR1 SGHNT and CDR2 YYREEE (reference sequence). CDR3 in DNA: TGTGCCAGCAGCTTGGGACCAGGCCCCTTGAACACTGAAGCTTTCTTT. Translated: CASSLGPGPLNTEAFF.

The chain has TRBV29-1 and TRBJ1-2, with D unclear. Germline CDR1 reads SQVTM; CDR2 reads ANQGSEA. With 7 bases removed from V and 0 bases from J, the gap between germline ends came to 12 bases. The CDR3 is 13 residues long. CDR3 coding DNA: TGCAGCGCTGTGCCAGGCCCTAACTATGGCTACACCTTC. This gives the protein CSAVPGPNYGYTF.

V and J are TRBV2 and TRBJ2-3; unclear D gene. The CDR3 sequence is 12 residues long. The germline gives CDR1 SNHLY, CDR2 FYNNEI. Between the trimmed V and J ends, which lost 9 bases and 4 bases, there was a span of 11 bases. CDR3 amino acids: CASCLGADTQYF. CDR3 sequence (DNA): TGTGCCAGTTGTCTAGGAGCAGATACGCAGTATTTT. The whole variable domain, filled in from reference TRBV2 and TRBJ2-3, reads EPEVTQTPSHQVTQMGQEVILRCVPISNHLYFYWYRQILGQKVEFLVSFYNNEISEKSEIFDDQFSVERPDGSNFTLKIRSTKLEDSAMYFCASCLGADTQYFGPGTRLTVL.

The rearrangement links TRBV7-8 to TRBJ1-2; maybe TRBD1 (6 bases). CDR3 length equals 14 residues. Per the germline V gene, CDR1 is SGHVS and CDR2 is FQNEAQ. V was clipped by 1 base and J by 1 base, with 7 bases between them. Here the CDR3 reads CASSLEGGNYGYTF. CDR3 coding DNA: TGTGCCAGCAGCTTAGAAGGGGGTAACTATGGCTACACCTTC.

J is TRBJ1-1 and V is TRBV24-1, with 8 bases identical to TRBD1. V lost 2 bases and J lost 4; bases outside the gene matches: 2. There are 14 residues in the CDR3. The germline CDR1 and CDR2 sequences are KGHDR and SFDVKD. This CDR3 reads CATSDSTGATEAFF. The CDR3 DNA follows: TGTGCCACCAGTGATTCGACAGGGGCCACTGAAGCTTTCTTT.

The chain employs TRBV2 and TRBJ1-3, with D possibly being TRBD1 (6 bases). V lost 5 bases and J lost 4, with 9 bases in between. The CDR3 covers 13 residues. CDR1 SNHLY and CDR2 FYNNEI come from the germline V gene. CDR3 sequence (DNA): TGTGCCAGCAGTTACGGACAGGGAAACACCATATATTTT. It codes for CASSYGQGNTIYF.